The 16 T cell receptor beta chains reported below all come from one sample, sequenced in a study of T cells expressing NK-cell markers. TCRdb reanalyzed the 5' RACE reads and collapses them to one entry per CDR3 protein, without DNA. The sample holds some 110,000 distinct CDR3 sequences. Material for sequencing was blood T cells: a sorted CD56 or NKG2C T cell subset, CD4+ or CD8+ T cells, or bulk PBMC T cells (not recorded which). Receptors originate from a woman aged 18 to 69 in good health.

The chain carries TRBV7-9 and TRBJ2-1; TCRdb reports TRBD2, a call that lacks DNA to check it against. Germline V CDR1 and CDR2: SEHNR, FQNEAQ (reference sequence). The CDR3 spans 16 residues. CDR3 protein: CASSLGPRHTAGLGFF.

The J gene is TRBJ2-7, the V gene TRBV4-3. Germline CDR1 LGHNA, CDR2 YSLEER. The CDR3 loop spans 14 amino acids. CDR3: CASSQGYGTYEQYF.

The CDR3 loop reads CASSLSGNTGELFF. V and J are TRBV27 and TRBJ2-2. CDR1 is MNHEY, CDR2 SMNVEV, per germline (reference sequence). CDR3 length: 14 residues.

The rearrangement joins TRBV29-1 to TRBJ1-2; TCRdb selects TRBD1, and the lack of DNA leaves this call unchecked. This CDR3 comprises 14 residues. The germline gives CDR1 SQVTM, CDR2 ANQGSEA. CDR3 residues: CSVDPGQGLYGYTF.

The gene calls are TRBV29-1 and TRBJ2-2; the D call of TRBD1 rests on TCRdb alone, since no DNA is present to check it. Germline-derived CDR1 and CDR2 are SQVTM and ANQGSEA. The CDR3 extends over 14 amino acids. CDR3 sequence reads: CSVMDRSNTGELFF.

The rearrangement links TRBV2 to TRBJ2-7; TCRdb's assignment of TRBD2 cannot be checked, as there is no DNA. Germline V gene sequence: CDR1 SNHLY, CDR2 FYNNEI. The CDR3 contains 14 residues. The CDR3 loop reads CATKDGRFSYEQYF. The full variable domain, its missing parts supplied by reference TRBV2 and TRBJ2-7, is EPEVTQTPSHQVTQMGQEVILRCVPISNHLYFYWYRQILGQKVEFLVSFYNNEISEKSEIFDDQFSVERPDGSNFTLKIRSTKLEDSAMYFCATKDGRFSYEQYFGPGTRLTVT.

The chain's CDR3 is CASSSLRVAGGIEQFF. The chain has TRBV6-5 and TRBJ2-1; TCRdb outputs TRBD2, but without DNA this stays unchecked. Germline CDR1 reads MNHEY; CDR2 reads SVGAGI. The CDR3 length is 16 residues.

V is TRBV9 and J is TRBJ2-1; with no DNA, the TCRdb D assignment of TRBD2 cannot be verified. Germline assignment: CDR1 SGDLS and CDR2 YYNGEE. CDR3 length: 16 residues. The CDR3 loop is CASSVVASGAYNEQFF.

The chain recombines TRBV15 with TRBJ2-1; TCRdb's D call of TRBD2 is untestable without DNA. The CDR3 runs 17 residues. CDR1 and CDR2 from the germline V gene are LNHNV and YYDKDF (reference sequence). The CDR3 here is CATSSSRGLGADNEQFF.

The rearrangement links TRBV12-3 or TRBV12-4 to TRBJ1-1; the D gene TCRdb calls, TRBD1, cannot be checked with no DNA. This CDR3 contains 13 residues. CDR3 sequence reads: CASSFGGNTEAFF.

The V gene is TRBV4-2, the J gene TRBJ2-3; TCRdb selects TRBD2, and the lack of DNA leaves this call unchecked. Germline lookup yields CDR1 LGHNA and CDR2 YNFKEQ. The CDR3 loop spans 18 amino acids. CDR3 amino acids: CASSQDPLLAASTDTQYF.

This sequence joins TRBV9 and TRBJ1-4. Germline-derived CDR1 and CDR2 are SGDLS and YYNGEE. This CDR3 is 17 amino acids long. CDR3 residues: CASSGSRDPLTVGKLFF. Full variable domain (remainder filled in from reference TRBV9 and TRBJ1-4): DSGVTQTPKHLITATGQRVTLRCSPRSGDLSVYWYQQSLDQGLQFLIQYYNGEERAKGNILERFSAQQFPDLHSELNLSSLELGDSALYFCASSGSRDPLTVGKLFFGSGTQLSVL.

The gene calls are TRBV6-5 and TRBJ2-1; TCRdb's D call of TRBD2 is untestable without DNA. CDR3 length equals 16 residues. CDR1 is MNHEY and CDR2 is SVGAGI in the germline V gene. The CDR3 is CASSYALAGAFNEQFF.

The chain is built from TRBV30 and TRBJ2-5. CDR1 and CDR2 from the germline V gene are GTSNPN and SVGIG (reference sequence). CDR3 length: 11 residues. The CDR3 sequence is CAWSVDGTQYF.

The CDR3 sequence: CAKRGGNTGELFF. The chain couples TRBV2 to TRBJ2-2; checking the TCRdb D call of TRBD1 is not possible without DNA. The germline CDR1 and CDR2 sequences are SNHLY and FYNNEI. The CDR3 is 13 amino acids.

J is TRBJ2-1 and V is TRBV24-1; TCRdb indicates TRBD1, and absent DNA this call remains unverified. The CDR3 loop spans 14 amino acids. Germline V gene sequence: CDR1 KGHDR, CDR2 SFDVKD. The CDR3 region is CATAPESSYNEQFF.